The 4 T cell receptor beta chains below all came from one sample that was sequenced in a study of blood T cell repertoires in COVID-19. TCRdb's copy holds only in-frame clones and misses some; the assay was immunoSEQ multiplex PCR. Found here are approximately 390,000 clones, roughly 89% of them singletons; the top ten hold 5% to 8.5%. Sequencing was performed on peripheral blood. The source is a young man with active or convalescent COVID-19.

CDR3 nucleotides: TGTGCCAGCAGCACAGACAGGGGAGAGCAGTTCTTC. Amino acid sequence: CASSTDRGEQFF. The chain recombines TRBV7-6 with TRBJ2-1; TRBD1 matches 8 bases. CDR1 is SGHVS, CDR2 FNYEAQ, per germline. The CDR3 contains 12 residues. J gave up 10 bases and V 5 bases, and 4 bases lay outside the gene matches. The entire variable domain, with the rest obtained from reference TRBV7-6 and TRBJ2-1, is as follows: GAGVSQSPRYKVTKRGQDVALRCDPISGHVSLYWYRQALGQGPEFLTYFNYEAQQDKSGLPNDRFSAERPEGSISTLTIQRTEQRDSAMYRCASSTDRGEQFFGPGTRLTVL.

The genes are TRBV9 and TRBJ1-1, with D perhaps matching TRBD1 (5 bases). The CDR3 totals 15 residues. With 4 bases removed from V and 3 bases from J, the gap between germline ends came to 16 bases. CDR1 and CDR2 (germline): SGDLS, YYNGEE. The CDR3 protein is CASSKGLSEDTEAFF. CDR3 sequence (DNA): TGTGCCAGCAGCAAGGGGTTATCTGAGGACACTGAAGCTTTCTTT.

This chain uses TRBV21-1 with TRBJ2-7; the D call of TRBD2 is as the table states it, not checked on the DNA. TRBV21-1 is a documented pseudogene. The CDR3 loop spans 11 amino acids. CDR3 nucleotides: TGTGCCAGCAGCCGTACTAGGGAGCAGTACTTC. Its translation: CASSRTREQYF.

This sequence joins TRBV28 and TRBJ2-7, with a possible D match to TRBD2 (6 bases). Deletions cut 8 bases from V and 2 bases from J, with 13 bases between. Germline values: CDR1 MDHEN, CDR2 SYDVKM. The CDR3 has 13 residues. The CDR3 loop is CASGRKLTYEQYF. CDR3 in DNA: TGTGCCAGCGGGAGGAAGCTTACCTACGAGCAGTACTTC.